This T cell receptor (beta chain) was sequenced for a study of T cell responses to AZD1222 COVID-19 vaccine (dated by TCRdb to the early 2020s). Background on the whole study: AZD1222 recipients given second doses at about 4 weeks or at about 12 weeks were pooled, since spike-specific TCR depth and breadth were not found to differ between the two schedules. TCR sequencing covered 230 or so trial participants: 200 to 220 given two doses of AZD1222 and about 26 given two doses of MenACWY control vaccine. Enrollment into the trials was organized by age into subgroups of 18-55, 56-69 and 70-plus years, and those subgroups contained approximately 150, 30 and 60 TCR-sequenced participants, respectively. Here is what the overall study found, with its caveats: Participants were mostly white British and included more females than males, and it was suggested by the authors that clonal diversity may have been underestimated. Conclusions about previously exposed vaccinees were limited because only 6 or 7 AZD1222 recipients were SARS-CoV-2 seropositive at baseline. Reportedly, almost half of the unique spike-specific TCRs recognized epitopes lying outside the regions that are mutated in the B.1.351 and B.1.1.7 variants. After two AZD1222 doses, spike-specific TCR breadth and depth were significantly higher than at day 0 and than in MenACWY recipients. In the small 56-69-year group, the increase in depth fell short of significance, most likely because of low power. CD4 TCRs associated with the vaccine covered the entire spike protein, and the dominant responses were in regions 160-218 and 743-854. Because no day 14 peak-response samples were available, repertoires were characterized only after the peak T cell response.

In light of the paper, this sample's time point label describes: baseline before first vaccination. Vaccinee samples were obtained from the UK trials COV001 and COV002, which included a single-blind randomized controlled phase 2/3 trial of AZD1222 (ChAdOx1 nCoV-19) in healthy adults. For TCRbeta chain sequencing, PBMC samples were collected from trial participants at day 0 and at day 28 after the second dose. The CDR3 regions of human TCRbeta chains were analyzed by immunosequencing. The authors processed their data as follows. TCRs in the repertoires were compared against a reference library of SARS-CoV-2-specific TCRs that had been generated with the MIRA antigen-specificity platform. Breadth meant the fraction of unique TCRs that were SARS-CoV-2-associated, whereas depth meant the fraction of total T cells that were SARS-CoV-2-associated. Using the MIRA data, every spike-specific TCR was mapped to the spike region that the TCR reacted to and assigned to either a CD4 or a CD8 class. Log10-transformed breadth and depth values were compared by one-way ANOVA with Sidak's multiple comparisons tests. TCRdb took this table from immuneACCESS and kept in-frame rearrangements with V and J called. Such tables lack part of the clones; where checked against another copy, unresolved V genes explain under half of the gap, and the rest is unexplained. Clone size and the V and J calls come from that table; the DNA yielded D and trimming. The sample records about 130,000 clones, about 94% of which are singletons. Jointly, the top ten make up 0.75% to 0.95% of the sample.

About this clone: Its antigen has not been determined. No much larger clone exists at a distance of one base, and base qualities are not known.

Inclusive of the bounding cysteine and phenylalanine, the CDR3 is 16 residues long. Only the CDR3 portion is preserved as DNA: 48 bases, with reading frame beginning at the first base. The chain employs TRBV21-1 and TRBJ2-1; the D call TRBD2 from the table was never checked on the DNA. TRBV21-1 is recorded as a pseudogene. This receptor was obtained from an adult in good health. This specimen consisted of peripheral blood, obtained on day 0 of AZD1222 vaccination. CDR3 loop: CASSKGGGGSYNEQFF. The nucleotide sequence is TGTGCCAGCAGCAAAGGAGGCGGGGGTTCCTACAATGAGCAGTTCTTC.